This T cell receptor (beta chain) originates from a study of T cells after yellow fever vaccination. Study information: The authors prepared low-cell-number fractions using SMART-Seq v4 Ultra Low Input. General study findings and limits: Re-detected after boosting: most primary clones, more than 95% of CD4 and 80% to 90% of CD8. A weaker secondary response peaked on day 5, the primary on day 15.

In germline, CDR1 is DFQATT, CDR2 SNEGSKA (reference sequence). The CDR3 is 16 residues long. V dropped 0 bases and J dropped 6; count of bases not matched to a gene: 8. The sample holds a few counts of this clonotype. Its antigen is still unknown. For TCR, cDNA came from 5'RACE template switching, which added a universal primer site and UMIs. TCRdb passed the 5' RACE reads through MiXCR, listing each CDR3 protein once. The profile shows 200,000 to 250,000 distinct CDR3 sequences, 6.9% of them singletons. Material: CD4+ T cells sorted from PBMCs, obtained 15 days after the yellow fever booster vaccination. The chain carries TRBV20-1 and TRBJ2-1, with TRBD2 identical over 10 bases. This receptor was obtained from a young man who received the YFV17D yellow fever vaccine. The CDR3 DNA reads as TGCAGTGCTAGAGACGTAGCTAGCGGGAGCTTCAATGAGCAGTTCTTC. It yields the protein CSARDVASGSFNEQFF.